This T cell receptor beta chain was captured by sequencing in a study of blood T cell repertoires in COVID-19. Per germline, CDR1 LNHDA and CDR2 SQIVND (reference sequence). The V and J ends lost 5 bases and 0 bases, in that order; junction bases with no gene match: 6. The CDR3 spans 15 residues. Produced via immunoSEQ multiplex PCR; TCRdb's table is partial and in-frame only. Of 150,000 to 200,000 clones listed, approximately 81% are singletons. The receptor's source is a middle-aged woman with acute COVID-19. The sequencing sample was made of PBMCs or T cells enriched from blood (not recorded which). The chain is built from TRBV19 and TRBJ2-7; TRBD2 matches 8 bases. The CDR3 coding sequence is TGTGCCAGTAGTCCCTCAGCGGGGGTCTCCTACGAGCAGTACTTC. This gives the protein CASSPSAGVSYEQYF.